This TCR beta chain was captured by sequencing in a study of T cells in tuberculosis. The wider study: This South African cohort compared adolescents with or without latent tuberculosis against adults with active tuberculosis.

J was trimmed by 6 bases and V by 4 bases; bases with no gene match: 8. Germline V gene sequence: CDR1 SGHTA, CDR2 FQGNSA. CDR3 size: 15 residues. Latent tuberculosis screening used tuberculin skin test and IGRA at entry. Sequenced by immunoSEQ multiplex PCR; TCRdb stores in-frame clones only, minus some. The sample lists just under 45,000 clones, roughly 94% occurring once. The clonotype originates from a donor aged 10-29 years with latent tuberculosis or without tuberculosis infection. Some clones in this sample may be carry-over from other donors' samples. The sequenced sample was PBMCs. The V and J genes are TRBV7-2 and TRBJ1-5; 8 nucleotides line up with TRBD1. CDR3 DNA sequence: TGTGCCAGCAGCTCACAGACAGGGGCACTTCAGCCCCAGCATTTT. It is translated as CASSSQTGALQPQHF.